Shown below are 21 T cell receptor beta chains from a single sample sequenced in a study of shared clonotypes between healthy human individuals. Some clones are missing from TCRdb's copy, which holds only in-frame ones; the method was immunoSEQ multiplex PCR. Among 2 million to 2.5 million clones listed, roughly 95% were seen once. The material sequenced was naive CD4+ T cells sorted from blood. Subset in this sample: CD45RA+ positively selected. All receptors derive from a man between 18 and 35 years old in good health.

Here the CDR3 reads CASSLRGIIYPEAFF. The CDR3 DNA sequence: TGTGCCAGCAGCTTACGTGGAATCATCTACCCTGAAGCTTTCTTT. The chain uses TRBV7-2 and TRBJ1-1; D ambiguous. Deletions cut 2 bases from V and 6 bases from J, with 16 bases between. CDR1 is SGHTA, CDR2 FQGNSA, per germline. The CDR3 loop spans 15 amino acids.

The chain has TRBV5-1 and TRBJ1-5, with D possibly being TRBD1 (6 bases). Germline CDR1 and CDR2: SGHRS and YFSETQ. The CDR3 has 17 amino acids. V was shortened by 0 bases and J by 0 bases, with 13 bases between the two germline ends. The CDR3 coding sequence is TGCGCCAGCAGCTTGGAGGGGGGTCTGAATAGCAATCAGCCCCAGCATTTT. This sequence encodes CASSLEGGLNSNQPQHF.

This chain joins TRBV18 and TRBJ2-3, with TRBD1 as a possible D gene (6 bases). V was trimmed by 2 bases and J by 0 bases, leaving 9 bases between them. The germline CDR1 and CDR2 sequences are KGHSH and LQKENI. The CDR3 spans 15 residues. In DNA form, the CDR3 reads TGTGCCAGCTCACCAGTGGGACACAGCACAGATACGCAGTATTTT. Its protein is CASSPVGHSTDTQYF.

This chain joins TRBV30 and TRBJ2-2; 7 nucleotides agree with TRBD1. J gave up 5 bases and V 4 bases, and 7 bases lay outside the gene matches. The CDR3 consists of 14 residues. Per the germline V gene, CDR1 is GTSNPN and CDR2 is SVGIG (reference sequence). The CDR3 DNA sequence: TGTGCCTGGAAGAGGGGGCAAAATACCGGGGAGCTGTTTTTT. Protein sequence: CAWKRGQNTGELFF.

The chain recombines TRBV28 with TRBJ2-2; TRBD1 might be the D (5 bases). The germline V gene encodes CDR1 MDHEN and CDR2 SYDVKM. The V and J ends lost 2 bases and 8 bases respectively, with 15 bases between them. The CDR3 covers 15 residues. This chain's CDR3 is CASSLQGNPPGELFF. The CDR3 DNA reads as TGTGCCAGCAGTTTACAGGGCAACCCACCAGGGGAGCTGTTTTTT.

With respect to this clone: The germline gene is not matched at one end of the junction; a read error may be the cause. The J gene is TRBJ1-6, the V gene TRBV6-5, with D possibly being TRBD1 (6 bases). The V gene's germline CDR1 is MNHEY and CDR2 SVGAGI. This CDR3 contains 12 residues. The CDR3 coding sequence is TGTGCCAGCAGTCTACAGGGTTCATCCCTCCACTTT. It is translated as CASSLQGSSLHF.

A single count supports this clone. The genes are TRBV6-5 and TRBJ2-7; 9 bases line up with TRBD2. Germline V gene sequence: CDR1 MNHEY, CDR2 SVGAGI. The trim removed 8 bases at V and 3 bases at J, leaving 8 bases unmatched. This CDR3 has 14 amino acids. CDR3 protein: CASGRPTSGYEQYF. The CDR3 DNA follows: TGTGCCAGCGGAAGACCGACTAGCGGCTACGAGCAGTACTTC.

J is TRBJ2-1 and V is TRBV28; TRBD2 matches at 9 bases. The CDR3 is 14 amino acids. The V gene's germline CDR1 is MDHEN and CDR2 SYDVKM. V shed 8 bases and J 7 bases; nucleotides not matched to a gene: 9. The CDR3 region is CASGGRGPRNEQFF. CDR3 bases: TGTGCCAGCGGCGGGAGGGGGCCTAGGAATGAGCAGTTCTTC.

CDR3 residues: CASSLIGVREQYF. The CDR3 region has the DNA TGTGCCAGCAGCTTGATTGGGGTCCGCGAGCAGTACTTC. The chain links TRBV5-6 to TRBJ2-7, with D unclear. Germline V gene sequence: CDR1 SGHDT, CDR2 YYEEEE. The CDR3 spans 13 residues. V was cut by 1 base and J by 6 bases, with 11 bases left in between.

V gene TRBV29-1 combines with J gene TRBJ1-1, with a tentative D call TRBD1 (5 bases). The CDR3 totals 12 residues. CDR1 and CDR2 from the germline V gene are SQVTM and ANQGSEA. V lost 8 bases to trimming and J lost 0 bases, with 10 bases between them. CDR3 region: CSINRLNTEAFF. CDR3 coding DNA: TGCAGCATCAACAGGTTGAACACTGAAGCTTTCTTT.

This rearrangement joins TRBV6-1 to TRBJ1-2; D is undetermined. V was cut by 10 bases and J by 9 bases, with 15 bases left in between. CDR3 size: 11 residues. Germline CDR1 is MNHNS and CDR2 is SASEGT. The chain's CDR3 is CATDAGRRYTF. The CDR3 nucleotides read TGTGCCACCGATGCCGGGAGACGCTACACCTTC.

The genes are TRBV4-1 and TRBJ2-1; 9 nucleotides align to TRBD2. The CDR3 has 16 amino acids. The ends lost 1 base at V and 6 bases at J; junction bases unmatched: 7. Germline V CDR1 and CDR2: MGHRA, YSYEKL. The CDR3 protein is CASSQVAGGIINEQFF. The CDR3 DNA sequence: TGCGCCAGCAGCCAAGTGGCGGGAGGGATTATCAATGAGCAGTTCTTC.

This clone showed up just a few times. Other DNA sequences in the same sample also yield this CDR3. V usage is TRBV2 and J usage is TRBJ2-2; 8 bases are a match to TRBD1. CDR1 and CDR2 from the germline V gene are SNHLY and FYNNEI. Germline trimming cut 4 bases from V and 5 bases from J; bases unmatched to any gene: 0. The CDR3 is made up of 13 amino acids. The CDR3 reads CASSGQGTGELFF. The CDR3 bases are TGTGCCAGCAGTGGACAGGGGACCGGGGAGCTGTTTTTT.

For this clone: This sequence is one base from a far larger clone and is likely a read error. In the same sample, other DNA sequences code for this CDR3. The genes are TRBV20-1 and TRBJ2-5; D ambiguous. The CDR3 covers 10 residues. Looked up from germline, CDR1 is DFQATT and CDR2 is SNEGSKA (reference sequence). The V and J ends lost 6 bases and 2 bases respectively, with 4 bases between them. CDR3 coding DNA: TGCAGTGCCTTACAAGAGACCCAGTACTTC. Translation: CSALQETQYF.

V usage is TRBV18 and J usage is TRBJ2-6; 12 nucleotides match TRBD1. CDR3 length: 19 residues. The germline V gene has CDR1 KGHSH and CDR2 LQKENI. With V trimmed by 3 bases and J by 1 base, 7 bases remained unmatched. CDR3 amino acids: CASSPPGQGALSGANVLTF. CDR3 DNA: TGTGCCAGCTCACCCCCGGGACAGGGGGCGCTTTCTGGGGCCAACGTCCTGACTTTC.

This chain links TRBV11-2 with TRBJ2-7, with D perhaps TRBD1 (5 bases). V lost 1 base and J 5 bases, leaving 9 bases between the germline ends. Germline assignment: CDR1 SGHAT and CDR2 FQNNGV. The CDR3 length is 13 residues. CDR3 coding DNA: TGTGCCAGCAGCTTAGGGCGGACAAACGAGCAGTACTTC. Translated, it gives CASSLGRTNEQYF. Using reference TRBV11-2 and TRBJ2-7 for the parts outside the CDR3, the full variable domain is EAGVAQSPRYKIIEKRQSVAFWCNPISGHATLYWYQQILGQGPKLLIQFQNNGVVDDSQLPKDRFSAERLKGVDSTLKIQPAKLEDSAVYLCASSLGRTNEQYFGPGTRLTVT.

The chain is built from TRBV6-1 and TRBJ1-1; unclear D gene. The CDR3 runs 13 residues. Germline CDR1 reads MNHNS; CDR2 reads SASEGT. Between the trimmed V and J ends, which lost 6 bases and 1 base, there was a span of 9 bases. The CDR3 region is CASSQRQNTEAFF. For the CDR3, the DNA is TGTGCCAGCAGCCAGAGACAGAACACTGAAGCTTTCTTT.

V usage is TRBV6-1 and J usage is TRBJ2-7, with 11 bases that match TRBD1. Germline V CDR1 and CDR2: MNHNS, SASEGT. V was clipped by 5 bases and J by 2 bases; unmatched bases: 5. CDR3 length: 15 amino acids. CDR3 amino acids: CASSPGTGGPYEQYF. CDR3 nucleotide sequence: TGTGCCAGCAGTCCAGGGACAGGGGGTCCCTACGAGCAGTACTTC.

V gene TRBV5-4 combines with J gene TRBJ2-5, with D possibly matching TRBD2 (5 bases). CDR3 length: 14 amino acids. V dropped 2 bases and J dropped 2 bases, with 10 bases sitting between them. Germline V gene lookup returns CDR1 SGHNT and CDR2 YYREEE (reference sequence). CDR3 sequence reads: CASSLETSQETQYF. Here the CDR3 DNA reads TGTGCCAGCAGCTTAGAAACTAGTCAAGAGACCCAGTACTTC.

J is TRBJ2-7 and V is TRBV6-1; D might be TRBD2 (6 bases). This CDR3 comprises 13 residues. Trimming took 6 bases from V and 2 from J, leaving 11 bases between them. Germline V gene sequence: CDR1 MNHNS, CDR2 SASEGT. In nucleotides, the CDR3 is TGTGCCAGCAGCCGGGACTTTGCCTACGAGCAGTACTTC. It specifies CASSRDFAYEQYF.

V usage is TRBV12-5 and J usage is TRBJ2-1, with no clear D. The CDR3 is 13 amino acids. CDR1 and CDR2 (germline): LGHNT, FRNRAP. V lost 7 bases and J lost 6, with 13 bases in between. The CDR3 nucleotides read TGTGCTAGTGTCGAACCCGGCACCAATGAGCAGTTCTTC. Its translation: CASVEPGTNEQFF. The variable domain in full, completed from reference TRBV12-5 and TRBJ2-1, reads DARVTQTPRHKVTEMGQEVTMRCQPILGHNTVFWYRQTMMQGLELLAYFRNRAPLDDSGMPKDRFSAEMPDATLATLKIQPSEPRDSAVYFCASVEPGTNEQFFGPGTRLTVL.